Shown below are 10 T cell receptor beta chains from a single sample sequenced in a study of regulatory T cells in long-lasting Graves disease. Time point reported: newly diagnosed GD, antithyroid drugs for less than 3 months. The TCR library was made from RNA extracted from PBMCs. CDR3-region Arm-PCR and iRepertoire HTBI primers produced the TCR beta libraries. MiXCR was run by TCRdb on the multiplex PCR reads, yielding one entry per CDR3 protein. Here the sample spans fewer than 550,000 distinct CDR3 sequences, about 16% being singletons. The same sample was also used in a study of T cells in Graves' hyperthyroidism and ophthalmopathy.

Sequenced material: peripheral blood mononuclear cells (PBMCs), taken at new diagnosis, from a patient treated with antithyroid drugs. Source of these receptors: a woman aged 35-65 years with Graves disease.

The chain combines TRBV14 with TRBJ2-3; perhaps TRBD1 as D (6 bases). The CDR3 is made up of 19 amino acids. Germline values: CDR1 SGHDN, CDR2 FVKESK. Trimming cost V 0 bases and J 3 bases, with 22 bases left between them. DNA for the CDR3: TGTGCCAGCAGCCAAGACGTTCAGGGGCGTAGGATGCGGACAGATACGCAGTATTTT. Translated, it gives CASSQDVQGRRMRTDTQYF.

This clonotype has at least ten counts. The gene calls are TRBV11-2 and TRBJ2-3, with D unresolved. Germline CDR1 is SGHAT and CDR2 is FQNNGV. Trimming pared 7 bases from V and 5 bases from J, leaving 7 bases between. The CDR3 is 11 residues long. CDR3 bases: TGTGCCAGCAAGACGGGAGATACGCAGTATTTT. Translation gives CASKTGDTQYF. The whole variable domain, filled in from reference TRBV11-2 and TRBJ2-3, reads EAGVAQSPRYKIIEKRQSVAFWCNPISGHATLYWYQQILGQGPKLLIQFQNNGVVDDSQLPKDRFSAERLKGVDSTLKIQPAKLEDSAVYLCASKTGDTQYFGPGTRLTVL.

This chain connects TRBV27 to TRBJ2-1; D not certain. This CDR3 has 13 amino acids. CDR1 is MNHEY and CDR2 is SMNVEV in the germline V gene (reference sequence). The V end lost 1 base, the J end lost 5 bases, and 6 bases lay between the germline ends. In nucleotides, the CDR3 is TGTGCCAGCAGTTTATTAGGAAACAATGAGCAGTTCTTC. Its translation: CASSLLGNNEQFF.

With respect to this clonotype: It may be a read error: a sequence one base away is much more abundant. This chain joins TRBV6-2 or TRBV6-3 and TRBJ1-1; D unresolved. Germline lookup yields CDR1 MNHEY and CDR2 SVGEGT. This CDR3 comprises 14 residues. Trimming pared 2 bases from V and 3 bases from J, leaving 10 bases between. This chain's CDR3 is CASSYGSYYTEAFF. In DNA form, the CDR3 reads TGTGCCAGCAGTTACGGCAGCTACTACACTGAAGCTTTCTTT.

V and J are TRBV7-2 and TRBJ2-1, with TRBD1 as a possible D gene (6 bases). This CDR3 has 15 residues. V gave up 4 bases and J gave up 3 bases, with 13 bases separating them. CDR1 and CDR2 (germline): SGHTA, FQGNSA. CDR3 nucleotide sequence: TGTGCCAGCAGCTCACCTCGGGACAACTACAATGAGCAGTTCTTC. Amino acid sequence: CASSSPRDNYNEQFF.

This clonotype was found a few times. The gene calls are TRBV24-1 and TRBJ2-2; the match to TRBD2 covers 12 bases. Germline assignment: CDR1 KGHDR and CDR2 SFDVKD. V trimming: 3 bases; J trimming: 8 bases; junction bases outside the gene matches: 3. This CDR3 is built from 15 residues. The CDR3 here is CATSDATSGGGELFF. For the CDR3, the DNA is TGTGCCACCAGTGATGCGACTAGCGGGGGTGGGGAGCTGTTTTTT.

This clonotype was counted ten times or more. The rearrangement joins TRBV18 to TRBJ1-2; D not resolved. This CDR3 spans 13 amino acids. V was clipped by 3 bases and J by 7 bases, with 12 bases between them. Looked up from germline, CDR1 is KGHSH and CDR2 is LQKENI. CDR3 nucleotide sequence: TGTGCCAGCTCACCCCTTCGCGGGAGTGGCTACACCTTC. It translates to CASSPLRGSGYTF.

V usage is TRBV10-2 and J usage is TRBJ2-3; the D is unclear. The length of the CDR3 is 14 residues. Deletions cut 3 bases from V and 1 base from J, with 8 bases between. Germline V gene data show CDR1 as WSHSY and CDR2 as SAAADI. The CDR3 DNA sequence: TGCGCCAGCAGTGAAACGGACCGCACAGATACGCAGTATTTT. It translates to CASSETDRTDTQYF.

This sequence joins TRBV5-1 and TRBJ2-7; 12 bases fit TRBD1. Per germline, CDR1 SGHRS and CDR2 YFSETQ. The CDR3 extends over 15 amino acids. Trimming cost V 1 base and J 2 bases; bases outside gene matches: 1. The CDR3 DNA reads as TGCGCCAGCAGCTTGAGGGACAGGGGGCCCTACGAGCAGTACTTC. Translation: CASSLRDRGPYEQYF.

V and J are TRBV7-9 and TRBJ2-7; D possibly corresponds to TRBD1 (5 bases). V lost 3 bases and J 7 bases, leaving 10 bases between the germline ends. Germline lookup yields CDR1 SEHNR and CDR2 FQNEAQ (reference sequence). CDR3 length: 12 amino acids. CDR3 in DNA: TGTGCCAGCAGCTTGTGGCCAGGGGAGCAGTACTTC. Its translation is CASSLWPGEQYF.